One sample yielded the 27 T cell receptor beta chains listed below, sequenced in a study of cytomegalovirus exposure and HLA in healthy donors. PCR amplification relied on 60 Vbeta primers (plus 13 Jbeta primers). The repertoire was sequenced with immunoSEQ multiplex PCR; TCRdb's copy has only in-frame clones and lacks some. The data contain roughly 110,000 clones, about 78% of them singletons. Source material: PBMCs. These receptor sequences come from a woman aged 25-40 years in good health and CMV-seropositive.

The chain recombines TRBV29-1 with TRBJ1-2; D is unresolved. Deletions cut 0 bases from V and 8 bases from J, with 10 bases between. Germline V CDR1 and CDR2: SQVTM, ANQGSEA. The CDR3 has 12 residues. The DNA of the CDR3 is TGCAGCGTTGAAGATCTAGATCCCGGCTACACCTTC. Translating it yields CSVEDLDPGYTF.

The V call is TRBV11-3, the J call TRBJ2-7; TRBD2 matches at 8 bases. Looked up from germline, CDR1 is SGHNT and CDR2 is YENEEA. The ends lost 5 bases at V and 0 bases at J; junction bases unmatched: 6. The CDR3 consists of 15 residues. CDR3 residues: CASSPDSGSSYEQYF. Here the CDR3 DNA reads TGTGCCAGCAGCCCGGACAGCGGGAGCTCCTACGAGCAGTACTTC.

The chain uses TRBV5-4 and TRBJ2-2; 10 bases map to TRBD1. CDR1 is SGHNT and CDR2 is YYREEE in the germline V gene (reference sequence). This CDR3 is built from 15 residues. J lost 5 bases, V lost 3 bases, and 4 bases had no gene match. CDR3 residues: CASSSTGGGTGELFF. In DNA, the CDR3 is TGTGCCAGCAGCTCGACAGGGGGCGGAACCGGGGAGCTGTTTTTT.

The chain has TRBV5-1 and TRBJ1-1, with D maybe TRBD1 (5 bases). The CDR3 loop spans 12 amino acids. Trimming cost V 1 base and J 11 bases, with 12 bases left between them. Germline V gene sequence: CDR1 SGHRS, CDR2 YFSETQ. CDR3 bases: TGCGCCAGCAGCTTGTCAGGGATGGAGGCTTTCTTT. It yields the protein CASSLSGMEAFF.

The rearrangement joins TRBV15 to TRBJ1-1; TRBD1 is a possible D gene (5 bases). CDR3 length: 16 amino acids. Trimming removed 1 base at V and 4 bases at J, with 16 bases between. Germline CDR1 reads LNHNV; CDR2 reads YYDKDF (reference sequence). The CDR3 DNA reads as TGTGCCACCAGCAGAGGTTTGCAGGGCACATCCACTGAAGCTTTCTTT. It specifies CATSRGLQGTSTEAFF.

J is TRBJ2-3 and V is TRBV19, with 8 bases matching TRBD2. Germline V gene sequence: CDR1 LNHDA, CDR2 SQIVND (reference sequence). After removal of 6 bases from V and 3 bases from J, the junction contained 5 bases not matched to a gene. The CDR3 has 14 residues. The chain's CDR3 is CASSPGLETDTQYF. The DNA for the CDR3 is TGTGCCAGTAGCCCGGGACTAGAGACAGATACGCAGTATTTT.

This clone was seen more than once but under ten times. V gene TRBV5-1 combines with J gene TRBJ1-4, with 7 bases fitting TRBD1. CDR3 size: 13 residues. V lost 6 bases to trimming and J lost 4 bases; unmatched junction nucleotides: 3. Germline V gene sequence: CDR1 SGHRS, CDR2 YFSETQ. The CDR3 DNA sequence: TGCGCCAGCACCCAGGGGGTTAATGAAAAACTGTTTTTT. As protein: CASTQGVNEKLFF. The whole variable domain, remainder taken from reference TRBV5-1 and TRBJ1-4, is KAGVTQTPRYLIKTRGQQVTLSCSPISGHRSVSWYQQTPGQGLQFLFEYFSETQRNKGNFPGRFSGRQFSNSRSEMNVSTLELGDSALYLCASTQGVNEKLFFGSGTQLSVL.

This chain uses TRBV5-6 with TRBJ1-2; D unresolved. The CDR3 runs to 13 residues. Trimming left V 5 bases short and J 7 bases short, with 15 bases between. Germline V gene lookup returns CDR1 SGHDT and CDR2 YYEEEE. This chain's CDR3 is CASRAELPVGYTF. CDR3 bases: TGTGCCAGCAGGGCGGAGCTGCCCGTTGGCTACACCTTC.

This chain connects TRBV7-2 to TRBJ2-1; maybe TRBD2 (5 bases). CDR3 length equals 15 residues. Trimming stripped 7 bases from V and 7 bases from J, with 20 bases between. The germline V gene has CDR1 SGHTA and CDR2 FQGNSA. The CDR3 sequence is CASTLFSGVRNEQFF. CDR3 DNA: TGTGCCAGCACGTTGTTCAGCGGAGTCAGGAATGAGCAGTTCTTC.

The chain links TRBV7-3 to TRBJ2-2, with 7 bases identical to TRBD1. In germline, CDR1 is SGHTA, CDR2 FQGTGA. This CDR3 contains 15 residues. V lost 5 bases and J lost 6; bases outside the gene matches: 9. The CDR3 region has the DNA TGTGCCAGCAGCCCCGACGAGGGGGCGCCCGGGGAGCTGTTTTTT. This encodes CASSPDEGAPGELFF.

The rearrangement uses TRBV13 and TRBJ2-3; the match to TRBD2 covers 11 bases. Germline V gene data show CDR1 as PRHDT and CDR2 as FYEKMQ (reference sequence). The CDR3 sequence is 17 residues long. V trimming: 2 bases; J trimming: 2 bases; junction bases outside the gene matches: 6. CDR3 residues: CASSLRLAGGSTDTQYF. CDR3 DNA: TGTGCCAGCAGCTTAAGGCTAGCGGGAGGCTCCACAGATACGCAGTATTTT.

The chain is built from TRBV4-1 and TRBJ2-5; TRBD2 matches 13 bases. Matching the DNA end better, TRBJ2-7 makes the J call doubtful. From germline, CDR1 is MGHRA and CDR2 YSYEKL. The CDR3 length is 19 residues. The chain's CDR3 is CASSETGLAGLKSSYEQYF. The DNA for the CDR3 is TGCGCCAGCAGCGAAACGGGACTAGCGGGGTTGAAGAGCTCCTACGAGCAGTACTTC.

This clone was seen just once. This chain connects TRBV30 to TRBJ1-2, with D possibly matching TRBD1 (6 bases). V lost 1 base, J lost 4 bases, and 16 bases lay in between. The CDR3 loop spans 15 amino acids. Germline-derived CDR1 and CDR2 are GTSNPN and SVGIG (reference sequence). CDR3 bases: TGTGCCTGGAGTGGAAGGGCAGGGGTTGCCTATGGCTACACCTTC. This sequence encodes CAWSGRAGVAYGYTF.

The chain has TRBV5-6 and TRBJ1-5; TRBD1 matches at 10 bases. Germline V lookup: CDR1 SGHDT, CDR2 YYEEEE. V lost 4 bases and J lost 4; bases outside the gene matches: 8. This CDR3 is built from 16 residues. In nucleotides, the CDR3 is TGTGCCAGCAGCAACCGGGACAGGGGCAATAATCAGCCCCAGCATTTT. It specifies CASSNRDRGNNQPQHF.

J is TRBJ1-2 and V is TRBV6-5; a weak D match, TRBD1 (5 bases). Per germline, CDR1 MNHEY and CDR2 SVGAGI. The V end lost 8 bases, the J end lost 0 bases, and 10 bases lay between the germline ends. This CDR3 spans 13 amino acids. This CDR3 is CASGRAANYGYTF. The CDR3 DNA reads as TGTGCCAGCGGCAGGGCCGCTAACTATGGCTACACCTTC.

The count of this clone is one. The rearrangement uses TRBV5-1 and TRBJ1-1, with 8 bases that match TRBD1. CDR1 and CDR2 from the germline V gene are SGHRS and YFSETQ. The CDR3 runs 15 residues. V trimming: 2 bases; J trimming: 7 bases; junction bases outside the gene matches: 10. The chain's CDR3 is CASSLTGQERGEAFF. The CDR3 DNA follows: TGCGCCAGCAGCTTAACGGGACAGGAAAGGGGTGAAGCTTTCTTT.

The CDR3 DNA follows: TGCGCCAGCAGCTTGGGCTCCCAGTCCTACGAGCAGTACTTC. Protein: CASSLGSQSYEQYF. This chain links TRBV5-1 with TRBJ2-7; D is undetermined. Germline-derived CDR1 and CDR2 are SGHRS and YFSETQ. The CDR3 contains 14 residues. The V end lost 0 bases, the J end lost 1 base, and 8 bases lay between the germline ends. Variable domain in full (rest from reference TRBV5-1 and TRBJ2-7): KAGVTQTPRYLIKTRGQQVTLSCSPISGHRSVSWYQQTPGQGLQFLFEYFSETQRNKGNFPGRFSGRQFSNSRSEMNVSTLELGDSALYLCASSLGSQSYEQYFGPGTRLTVT.

The V call is TRBV7-9, the J call TRBJ2-3; TRBD2 matches 11 bases. The germline CDR1 and CDR2 sequences are SEHNR and FQNEAQ (reference sequence). This CDR3 has 15 residues. The trim removed 5 bases at V and 4 bases at J, leaving 5 bases unmatched. The CDR3: CASSVTSGIADTQYF. The DNA for the CDR3 is TGTGCCAGCAGCGTGACTAGCGGGATCGCAGATACGCAGTATTTT.

The chain recombines TRBV9 with TRBJ2-2; possible D gene TRBD2, 6 bases. Germline-derived CDR1 and CDR2 are SGDLS and YYNGEE. V dropped 2 bases and J dropped 5 bases, with 10 bases sitting between them. This CDR3 region has 14 residues. The CDR3 is CASSVGAGTGELFF. Here the CDR3 DNA reads TGTGCCAGCAGCGTCGGGGCGGGAACCGGGGAGCTGTTTTTT.

This clone turned up a few times. V and J are TRBV5-3 and TRBJ1-2; 11 bases are shared with TRBD1. TRBV5-3 is an ORF for which the function is uncertain. The CDR3 totals 14 residues. Trimming took 10 bases from V and 6 from J; bases not matched to a gene: 11. The CDR3 sequence: CASERDRGNNGYTF. CDR3 sequence (DNA): TGTGCCTCGGAGAGGGACAGGGGGAATAATGGCTACACCTTC.

The chain employs TRBV9 and TRBJ2-2; D is possibly TRBD2 (6 bases). V dropped 7 bases and J dropped 0 bases, with 13 bases sitting between them. This CDR3 spans 15 amino acids. The V gene's germline CDR1 is SGDLS and CDR2 YYNGEE. For the CDR3, the DNA is TGTGCCAGCCTACCCGGGACTTCGAACACCGGGGAGCTGTTTTTT. This codes for CASLPGTSNTGELFF.

For the CDR3, the DNA is TGTGCCAGCAGCTTACTAGCGGGAGATGAGCAGTTCTTC. As protein: CASSLLAGDEQFF. V is TRBV11-2 and J is TRBJ2-1; the match to TRBD2 covers 10 bases. CDR1 is SGHAT and CDR2 is FQNNGV in the germline V gene. V lost 2 bases and J lost 8; bases outside the gene matches: 0. This CDR3 is 13 amino acids long. The whole variable domain, filled in from reference TRBV11-2 and TRBJ2-1, reads EAGVAQSPRYKIIEKRQSVAFWCNPISGHATLYWYQQILGQGPKLLIQFQNNGVVDDSQLPKDRFSAERLKGVDSTLKIQPAKLEDSAVYLCASSLLAGDEQFFGPGTRLTVL.

The rearrangement links TRBV5-6 to TRBJ1-5; 10 bases fit TRBD1. The CDR3 contains 17 residues. Germline assignment: CDR1 SGHDT and CDR2 YYEEEE. The ends lost 4 bases at V and 6 bases at J; junction bases unmatched: 13. The CDR3 coding sequence is TGTGCCAGCAGCAGAAACACAGACAGGGGGCTAAGTCAGCCCCAGCATTTT. Amino acids: CASSRNTDRGLSQPQHF.

The J gene is TRBJ1-2, the V gene TRBV5-6, with TRBD1 matching over 7 bases. Germline loops: CDR1 SGHDT, CDR2 YYEEEE. This CDR3 is built from 18 residues. The V gene end was trimmed by 0 bases and the J gene end by 4 bases; junction bases not matched to a gene: 15. The CDR3 region is CASSLVGQVLSGGYGYTF. In DNA, the CDR3 is TGTGCCAGCAGCTTGGTTGGACAGGTCCTCAGTGGGGGCTATGGCTACACCTTC.

CDR3 sequence (DNA): TGTGCCAGTAGTATCATCATGCCGGATCAGCCCCAGCATTTT. As protein: CASSIIMPDQPQHF. The rearrangement links TRBV19 to TRBJ1-5; D is unclear. V lost 3 bases to trimming and J lost 5 bases, with 11 bases between them. The germline CDR1 and CDR2 sequences are LNHDA and SQIVND (reference sequence). This CDR3 has 14 amino acids. Variable domain in full (rest from reference TRBV19 and TRBJ1-5): DGGITQSPKYLFRKEGQNVTLSCEQNLNHDAMYWYRQDPGQGLRLIYYSQIVNDFQKGDIAEGYSVSREKKESFPLTVTSAQKNPTAFYLCASSIIMPDQPQHFGDGTRLSIL.

The DNA of the CDR3 is TGCGCCAGCAGCTTGGCCGGGACAGGGTCGTACGAGCAGTACTTC. This gives the protein CASSLAGTGSYEQYF. This chain links TRBV5-1 with TRBJ2-7; 9 nucleotides match TRBD1. V was clipped by 0 bases and J by 4 bases; unmatched bases: 5. CDR3 length equals 15 residues. CDR1 is SGHRS and CDR2 is YFSETQ in the germline V gene.

J is TRBJ2-2 and V is TRBV30; 8 positions match TRBD2. Germline CDR1 and CDR2: GTSNPN and SVGIG (reference sequence). V gave up 7 bases and J gave up 2 bases; unmatched junction bases: 9. This CDR3 region has 15 residues. CDR3 amino acids: CALISGKTNTGELFF. CDR3 sequence (DNA): TGTGCCTTGATTAGCGGGAAAACCAACACCGGGGAGCTGTTTTTT.